The sequence of this T cell receptor beta chain was determined in a study of T cell changes during pregnancy in multiple sclerosis. Per the germline V gene, CDR1 is MNHEY and CDR2 is SMNVEV (reference sequence). With V trimmed by 8 bases and J by 7 bases, 10 bases remained unmatched. This CDR3 has 13 amino acids. Only in-frame clones appear in the TCRdb table, and some are missing; sequencing was by immunoSEQ multiplex PCR. The sample includes 90,000 to 120,000 clones, 94% of them seen just once. The source of this sequence is a female donor with multiple sclerosis, enrolled in a pregnancy study. The source material was peripheral blood, sampled before pregnancy. The chain is built from TRBV27 and TRBJ1-2; 7 nucleotides agree with TRBD1. This CDR3 is CASALTGSVGYTF. DNA for the CDR3: TGTGCCAGCGCCCTGACAGGGTCGGTTGGCTACACCTTC.